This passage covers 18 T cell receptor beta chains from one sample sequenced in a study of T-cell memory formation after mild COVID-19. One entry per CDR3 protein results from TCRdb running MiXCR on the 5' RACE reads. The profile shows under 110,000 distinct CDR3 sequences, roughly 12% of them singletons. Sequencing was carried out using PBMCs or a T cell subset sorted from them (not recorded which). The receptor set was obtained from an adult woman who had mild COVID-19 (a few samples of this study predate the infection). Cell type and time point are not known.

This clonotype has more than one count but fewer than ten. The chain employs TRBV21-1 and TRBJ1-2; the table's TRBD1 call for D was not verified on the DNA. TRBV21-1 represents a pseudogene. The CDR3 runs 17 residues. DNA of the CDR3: TGTGCCAGCAGCCTGAGCGCGGGAGCAGGGGAATCAGGCGGCTACACCTTC. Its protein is CASSLSAGAGESGGYTF.

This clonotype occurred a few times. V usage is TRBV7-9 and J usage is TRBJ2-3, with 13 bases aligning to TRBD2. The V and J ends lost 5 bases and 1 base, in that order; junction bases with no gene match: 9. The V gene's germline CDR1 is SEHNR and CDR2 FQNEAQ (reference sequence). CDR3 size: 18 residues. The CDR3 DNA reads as TGTGCCAGCAGCCCAGGACTAGCGGGAGACATCGGCACAGATACGCAGTATTTT. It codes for CASSPGLAGDIGTDTQYF.

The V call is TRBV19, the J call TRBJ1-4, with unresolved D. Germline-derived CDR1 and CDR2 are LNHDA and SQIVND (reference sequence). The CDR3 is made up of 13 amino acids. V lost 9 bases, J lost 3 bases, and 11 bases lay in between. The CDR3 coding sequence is TGTGCCAGCGGCGCGCAGCCTAATGAAAAACTGTTTTTT. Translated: CASGAQPNEKLFF.

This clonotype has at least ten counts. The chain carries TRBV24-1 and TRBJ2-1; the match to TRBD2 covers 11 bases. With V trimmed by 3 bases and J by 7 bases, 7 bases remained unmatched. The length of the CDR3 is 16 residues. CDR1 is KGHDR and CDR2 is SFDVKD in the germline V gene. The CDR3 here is CATSDLSGGAGNEQFF. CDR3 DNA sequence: TGTGCCACCAGTGATCTTAGCGGGGGGGCGGGTAATGAGCAGTTCTTC.

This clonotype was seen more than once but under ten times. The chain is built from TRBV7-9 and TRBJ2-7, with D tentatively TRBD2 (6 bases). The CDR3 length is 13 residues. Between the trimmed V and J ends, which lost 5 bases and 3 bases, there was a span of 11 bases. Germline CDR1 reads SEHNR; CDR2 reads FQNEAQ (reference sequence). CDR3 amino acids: CASSGGLLYEQYF. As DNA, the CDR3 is TGTGCCAGCAGCGGGGGACTTCTCTACGAGCAGTACTTC.

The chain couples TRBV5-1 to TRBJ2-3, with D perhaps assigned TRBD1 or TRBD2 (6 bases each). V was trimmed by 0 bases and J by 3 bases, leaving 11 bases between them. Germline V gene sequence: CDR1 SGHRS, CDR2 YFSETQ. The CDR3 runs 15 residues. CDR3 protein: CASSLVGGPTDTQYF. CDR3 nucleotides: TGCGCCAGCAGCTTGGTTGGGGGGCCAACAGATACGCAGTATTTT.

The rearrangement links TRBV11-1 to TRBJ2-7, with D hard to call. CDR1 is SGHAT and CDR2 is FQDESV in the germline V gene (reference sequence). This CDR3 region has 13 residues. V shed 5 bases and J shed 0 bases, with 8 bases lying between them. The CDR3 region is CASSADNSYEQYF. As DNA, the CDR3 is TGTGCCAGCAGCGCTGACAACTCCTACGAGCAGTACTTC.

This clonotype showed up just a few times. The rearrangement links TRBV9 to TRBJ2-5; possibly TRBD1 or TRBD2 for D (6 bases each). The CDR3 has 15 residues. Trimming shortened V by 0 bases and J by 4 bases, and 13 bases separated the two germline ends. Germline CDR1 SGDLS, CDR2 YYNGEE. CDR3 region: CASSVGGGPGETQYF. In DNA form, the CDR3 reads TGTGCCAGCAGCGTAGGTGGGGGGCCGGGAGAGACCCAGTACTTC.

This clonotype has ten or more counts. CDR3 residues: CASSYSLTGGTEAFF. The CDR3 DNA follows: TGTGCCAGCAGTTACTCGTTGACAGGGGGCACTGAAGCTTTCTTT. The V and J genes are TRBV6-5 and TRBJ1-1; 9 bases match TRBD1. The germline V gene encodes CDR1 MNHEY and CDR2 SVGAGI. Trimming took 0 bases from V and 4 from J; bases not matched to a gene: 3. This CDR3 contains 15 residues.

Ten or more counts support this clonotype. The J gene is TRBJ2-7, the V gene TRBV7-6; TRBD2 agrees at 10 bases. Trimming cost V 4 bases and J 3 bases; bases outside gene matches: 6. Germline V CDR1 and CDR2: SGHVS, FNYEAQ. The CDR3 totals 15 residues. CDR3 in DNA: TGTGCCAGCAGCTCGAGGACTAGCGGAGTCTACGAGCAGTACTTC. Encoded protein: CASSSRTSGVYEQYF. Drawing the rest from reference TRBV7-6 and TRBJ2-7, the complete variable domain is GAGVSQSPRYKVTKRGQDVALRCDPISGHVSLYWYRQALGQGPEFLTYFNYEAQQDKSGLPNDRFSAERPEGSISTLTIQRTEQRDSAMYRCASSSRTSGVYEQYFGPGTRLTVT.

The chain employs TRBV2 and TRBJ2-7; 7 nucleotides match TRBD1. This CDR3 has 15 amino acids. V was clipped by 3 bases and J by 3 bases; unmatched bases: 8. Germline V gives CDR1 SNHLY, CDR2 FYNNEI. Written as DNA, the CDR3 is TGTGCCAGCAGTGACGACAACAGGGGCCTCTACGAGCAGTACTTC. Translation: CASSDDNRGLYEQYF.

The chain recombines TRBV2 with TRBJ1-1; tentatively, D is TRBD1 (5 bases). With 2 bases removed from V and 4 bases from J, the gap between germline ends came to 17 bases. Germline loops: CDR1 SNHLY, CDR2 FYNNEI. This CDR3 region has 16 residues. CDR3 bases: TGTGCCAGCAGTGAAATTACAGGACGTGGGTTCACTGAAGCTTTCTTT. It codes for CASSEITGRGFTEAFF.

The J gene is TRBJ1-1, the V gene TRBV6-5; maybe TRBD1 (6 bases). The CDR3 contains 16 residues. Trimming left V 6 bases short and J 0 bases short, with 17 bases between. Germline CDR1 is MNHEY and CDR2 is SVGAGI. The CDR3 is CASSVGGFLMNTEAFF. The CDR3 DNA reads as TGTGCCAGCAGCGTAGGGGGGTTTCTAATGAACACTGAAGCTTTCTTT.

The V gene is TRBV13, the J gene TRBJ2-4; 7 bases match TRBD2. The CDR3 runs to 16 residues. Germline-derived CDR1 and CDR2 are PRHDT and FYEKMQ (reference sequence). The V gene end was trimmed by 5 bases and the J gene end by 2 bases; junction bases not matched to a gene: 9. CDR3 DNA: TGTGCCAGCAGCCGGGGGGAAGTAGGGTCCAAAAACATTCAGTACTTC. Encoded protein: CASSRGEVGSKNIQYF.

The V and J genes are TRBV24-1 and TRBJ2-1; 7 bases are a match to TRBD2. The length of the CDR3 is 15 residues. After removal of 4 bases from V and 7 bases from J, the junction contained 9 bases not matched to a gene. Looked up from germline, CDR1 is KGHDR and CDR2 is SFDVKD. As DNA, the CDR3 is TGTGCCACCAGTGACCTGGGGGGGAATGTGAATGAGCAGTTCTTC. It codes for CATSDLGGNVNEQFF.

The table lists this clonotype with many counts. The CDR3 loop is CASSEAPNWASNEQYF. For the CDR3, the DNA is TGTGCCAGCAGTGAAGCGCCAAACTGGGCTAGTAACGAGCAGTACTTC. The rearrangement links TRBV2 to TRBJ2-7; D is undetermined. The CDR3 extends over 16 amino acids. The germline V and J ends were trimmed by 0 bases and 5 bases, with 17 bases remaining between them. Germline CDR1 and CDR2: SNHLY and FYNNEI.

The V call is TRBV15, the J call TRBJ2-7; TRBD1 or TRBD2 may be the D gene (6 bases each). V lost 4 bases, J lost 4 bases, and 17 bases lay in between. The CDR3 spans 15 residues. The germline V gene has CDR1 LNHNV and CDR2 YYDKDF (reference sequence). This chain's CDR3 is CATSTPGGGLYEQYF. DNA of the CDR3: TGTGCCACCAGCACCCCTGGAGGGGGGTTATACGAGCAGTACTTC.

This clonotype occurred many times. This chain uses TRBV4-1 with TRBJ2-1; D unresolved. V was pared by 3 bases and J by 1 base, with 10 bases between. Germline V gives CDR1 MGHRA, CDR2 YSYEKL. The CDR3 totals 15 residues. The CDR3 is CASSQKDSSYNEQFF. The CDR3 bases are TGCGCCAGCAGCCAGAAGGATAGTTCCTACAATGAGCAGTTCTTC.